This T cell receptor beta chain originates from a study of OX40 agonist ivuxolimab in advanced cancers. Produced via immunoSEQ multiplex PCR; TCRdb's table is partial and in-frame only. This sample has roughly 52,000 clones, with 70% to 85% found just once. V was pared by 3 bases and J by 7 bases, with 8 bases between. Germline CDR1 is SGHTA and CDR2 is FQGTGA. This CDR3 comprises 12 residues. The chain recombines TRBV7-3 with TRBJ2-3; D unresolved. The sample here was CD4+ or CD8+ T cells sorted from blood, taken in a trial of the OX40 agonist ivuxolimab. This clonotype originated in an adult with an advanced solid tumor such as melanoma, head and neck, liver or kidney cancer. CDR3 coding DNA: TGTGCCAGCAGCTTCGTTACTTATACGCAGTATTTT. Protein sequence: CASSFVTYTQYF.